The 12 T cell receptor beta chains below all came from one sample that was sequenced in a study of spatial heterogeneity in lung cancer. TCRdb re-analysed the 5' RACE reads in MiXCR, keeping a single row per CDR3 protein. The sample contains 55,000 to 75,000 distinct CDR3 sequences, approximately 9% of which appear only once. Noted time point: blood at routine non-recurrence follow-up after resection. Sequencing was performed on PBMCs, taken at follow-up. The receptor set was obtained from a female donor with early-stage non-small cell lung cancer.

This clonotype was picked up many times. The chain combines TRBV5-1 with TRBJ2-7, with 8 bases that match TRBD1. The CDR3 covers 15 residues. Germline V gene sequence: CDR1 SGHRS, CDR2 YFSETQ. After removal of 1 base from V and 2 bases from J, the junction contained 5 bases not matched to a gene. In DNA form, the CDR3 reads TGCGCCAGCAGCTTGTTAGGGACAGGACCCTACGAGCAGTACTTC. Protein product: CASSLLGTGPYEQYF.

This clonotype was observed a few times. V usage is TRBV7-8 and J usage is TRBJ2-1; D remains unclear. V was clipped by 4 bases and J by 7 bases, with 8 bases between them. CDR1 SGHVS and CDR2 FQNEAQ come from the germline V gene. CDR3 length: 12 amino acids. CDR3 amino acids: CASSSPANEQFF. Here the CDR3 DNA reads TGTGCCAGCAGCTCCCCTGCGAATGAGCAGTTCTTC.

This clonotype has a handful of counts. V gene TRBV12-3 or TRBV12-4 combines with J gene TRBJ2-2; 7 bases map to TRBD2. The V segment lost 7 bases and the J segment 0 bases; nucleotides outside the gene matches: 8. This CDR3 comprises 16 residues. As DNA, the CDR3 is TGTGCCAGCACCAAACTAGCGCCTCCGAACACCGGGGAGCTGTTTTTT. Translated, it gives CASTKLAPPNTGELFF.

This clonotype came up many times. This CDR3 reads CASSQGTMYLAKNIQYF. The CDR3 DNA follows: TGCGCCAGCAGCCAAGGAACTATGTACCTAGCCAAAAACATTCAGTACTTC. This sequence joins TRBV4-1 and TRBJ2-4; unclear D gene. Germline values: CDR1 MGHRA, CDR2 YSYEKL. CDR3 size: 17 residues. The V gene lost 1 base and the J gene lost 0 bases, with 13 bases spanning the gap.

This chain uses TRBV6-5 with TRBJ2-7; 8 bases are shared with TRBD2. V was clipped by 6 bases and J by 3 bases; unmatched bases: 10. Per the germline V gene, CDR1 is MNHEY and CDR2 is SVGAGI. The CDR3 has 15 residues. Here the CDR3 reads CASSGEAGALYEQYF. The CDR3 nucleotides are TGTGCCAGCAGCGGAGAAGCGGGAGCGCTCTACGAGCAGTACTTC.

This clonotype was seen repeatedly, ten times or more. The rearrangement uses TRBV7-9 and TRBJ1-5; TRBD1 aligns across 7 bases. The germline V gene has CDR1 SEHNR and CDR2 FQNEAQ (reference sequence). J was trimmed by 0 bases and V by 1 base; bases with no gene match: 3. The CDR3 covers 16 residues. CDR3 region: CASSLGTGDSNQPQHF. The CDR3 DNA sequence: TGTGCCAGCAGCTTAGGTACAGGGGATAGCAATCAGCCCCAGCATTTT.

This clonotype showed up many times. The CDR3 DNA reads as TGCGCCAGCGCGGGCGGAACTAGCACAGATACGCAGTATTTT. Protein: CASAGGTSTDTQYF. The J gene is TRBJ2-3, the V gene TRBV5-1, with a weak D call TRBD2 (5 bases). This CDR3 region has 14 residues. V lost 7 bases, J lost 0 bases, and 12 bases lay in between. Germline V CDR1 and CDR2: SGHRS, YFSETQ.

This clonotype was seen only a few times. The rearrangement joins TRBV28 to TRBJ2-3, with unresolved D. Germline CDR1 reads MDHEN; CDR2 reads SYDVKM. This CDR3 has 14 amino acids. Trimming pared 8 bases from V and 4 bases from J, leaving 16 bases between. CDR3 coding DNA: TGTGCCAGCCGAGGTACCTTAAGGGCAGATACGCAGTATTTT. This codes for CASRGTLRADTQYF.

Concerning this clonotype: A much larger clonotype is one base distant, so this may be a read error. The chain is built from TRBV19 and TRBJ2-1; TRBD2 matches 7 bases. From germline, CDR1 is LNHDA and CDR2 SQIVND (reference sequence). The length of the CDR3 is 15 residues. The CDR3 bases are TGTGCCTCCCAAGGAGGAGCGGGACTCTACAATGAGCATTTCTTC. Translation gives CASQGGAGLYNEHFF. The variable domain in full, completed from reference TRBV19 and TRBJ2-1, reads DGGITQSPKYLFRKEGQNVTLSCEQNLNHDAMYWYRQDPGQGLRLIYYSQIVNDFQKGDIAEGYSVSREKKESFPLTVTSAQKNPTAFYLCASQGGAGLYNEHFFGPGTRLTVL.

The chain links TRBV6-4 to TRBJ1-1; D uncertain. The germline V gene encodes CDR1 MRHNA and CDR2 SNTAGT. The CDR3 loop spans 15 amino acids. Trimming shortened V by 4 bases and J by 2 bases, and 14 bases separated the two germline ends. CDR3 residues: CASSVSHVGNTEAFF. DNA for the CDR3: TGTGCCAGCAGTGTTTCACACGTAGGAAACACTGAAGCTTTCTTT.

Many counts were recorded for this clonotype. The V call is TRBV7-3, the J call TRBJ2-1; D call uncertain. The V end was cut by 1 base, the J end by 8 bases, with 12 bases between. The CDR3 is made up of 14 amino acids. Germline V gene lookup returns CDR1 SGHTA and CDR2 FQGTGA. The CDR3 loop reads CASSLRARSDEQFF. Here the CDR3 DNA reads TGTGCCAGCAGCTTAAGGGCTAGATCCGATGAGCAGTTCTTC.

At least ten counts were recorded for this clonotype. The rearrangement uses TRBV10-3 and TRBJ1-5; unclear D gene. Trimming shortened V by 6 bases and J by 2 bases, and 14 bases separated the two germline ends. The CDR3 is made up of 15 amino acids. Germline V gene lookup returns CDR1 ENHRY and CDR2 SYGVKD. DNA of the CDR3: TGTGCCATCAGCCGACAAGGGCAAGGCAATCAGCCCCAGCATTTT. It yields the protein CAISRQGQGNQPQHF.